The clone carrying this T cell receptor (beta chain) was recorded only once. These data belong to a study of response to subunit inactivated influenza vaccine. TCRdb called the RT-PCR reads again in MiXCR, with one record for every CDR3 protein. The data show around 170,000 distinct CDR3 sequences, approximately 11% seen once. The CDR3 consists of 14 residues. V gave up 5 bases and J gave up 2 bases, with 10 bases separating them. Germline CDR1 and CDR2: SNHLY and FYNNEI. This receptor was identified in a man aged 50-75 years who received an inactivated influenza vaccine. The material sequenced was CD8+ T cells sorted from PBMCs, taken less than 30 months after vaccination. This chain connects TRBV2 to TRBJ1-3; unclear D gene. CDR3: CASSKGVTGNTIYF. CDR3 nucleotide sequence: TGTGCCAGCAGTAAGGGTGTAACTGGAAACACCATATATTTT.